This T cell receptor beta chain originates from a study of T cell repertoires in cytomegalovirus infection. Study-level background: Public TCR beta signatures provided an indication of both CMV infection and a matching HLA type. Overall study results and limits: In two of eight donors, the top clonotype was HLA-C-restricted CMV-specific. Cumulative public TCR beta family frequency identified carriers of CMV plus the relevant HLA.

The ends were cut back, 6 bases at V and 2 bases at J, with 13 bases in the middle. The CDR3 runs to 14 residues. CDR1 and CDR2 (germline): SGHTA, FQGNSA. TCRdb itself ran the reads through MiXCR, one entry per CDR3 protein. The sample has some 390,000 distinct CDR3 sequences, 15% to 20% seen once. There are many counts of this clonotype. Its antigen is unknown. The rearrangement joins TRBV7-2 to TRBJ2-5; D remains ambiguous. The clonotype comes from a human donor in good health (CMV status not recorded). Some clones in this sample may be carry-over from other donors' samples. Input material: PBMCs. For the CDR3, the DNA is TGTGCCAGCAGACTTGGGCCCATGCAAGAGACCCAGTACTTC. Translating it yields CASRLGPMQETQYF. Full variable domain (outside the CDR3, taken from reference TRBV7-2 and TRBJ2-5): GAGVSQSPSNKVTEKGKDVELRCDPISGHTALYWYRQSLGQGLEFLIYFQGNSAPDKSGLPSDRFSAERTGGSVSTLTIQRTQQEDSAVYLCASRLGPMQETQYFGPGTRLLVL.